These 21 T cell receptor beta chains originate from one sample sequenced in a study of T cells in Graves' hyperthyroidism and ophthalmopathy. From RNA transcripts, TCR beta CDR3 regions were amplified. Researchers ran a first-round RT-PCR on the TCR CDR3 using the HTBI primer set. Each CDR3 protein gets one entry after TCRdb re-called the multiplex PCR reads with MiXCR. This repertoire shows about 840,000 distinct CDR3 sequences, over 35% found once; its top ten account for 8% to 9%. The sequenced sample consisted of blood. The source of these receptors is a man aged 18-30 years with Graves' hyperthyroidism.

This clonotype was counted at least ten times. V and J are TRBV2 and TRBJ1-1; D uncertain. Per the germline V gene, CDR1 is SNHLY and CDR2 is FYNNEI. V lost 0 bases, J lost 3 bases, and 5 bases lay in between. This CDR3 region has 13 residues. DNA for the CDR3: TGTGCCAGCAGTGAAGCGCGGGACACTGAAGCTTTCTTT. It translates to CASSEARDTEAFF. Supplemented by reference TRBV2 and TRBJ1-1, the full variable domain reads EPEVTQTPSHQVTQMGQEVILRCVPISNHLYFYWYRQILGQKVEFLVSFYNNEISEKSEIFDDQFSVERPDGSNFTLKIRSTKLEDSAMYFCASSEARDTEAFFGQGTRLTVV.

This clonotype has just a few counts. The rearrangement uses TRBV7-9 and TRBJ1-1, with TRBD1 matching over 9 bases. This CDR3 has 12 amino acids. CDR1 is SEHNR, CDR2 FQNEAQ, per germline (reference sequence). The trim removed 5 bases at V and 11 bases at J, leaving 6 bases unmatched. The CDR3 sequence is CASSPTGGSAFF. CDR3 coding DNA: TGTGCCAGCAGCCCTACAGGGGGCAGCGCTTTCTTT. Full variable domain (rest looked up from reference TRBV7-9 and TRBJ1-1): DTGVSQNPRHKITKRGQNVTFRCDPISEHNRLYWYRQTLGQGPEFLTYFQNEAQLEKSRLLSDRFSAERPKGSFSTLEIQRTEQGDSAMYLCASSPTGGSAFFGQGTRLTVV.

The rearrangement links TRBV10-3 to TRBJ1-3, with D unresolved. The CDR3 is 15 residues long. The V and J ends lost 10 bases and 0 bases respectively, with 16 bases between them. Germline assignment: CDR1 ENHRY and CDR2 SYGVKD. CDR3 in DNA: TGTGCCAGCAGGCGGACGGCGAGCTCTGGAAACACCATATATTTT. Translated, it gives CASRRTASSGNTIYF.

The chain has TRBV6-5 and TRBJ1-5, with 9 bases fitting TRBD1. The CDR3 runs to 15 residues. Per the germline V gene, CDR1 is MNHEY and CDR2 is SVGAGI. Trimming cost V 6 bases and J 4 bases; bases outside gene matches: 7. This CDR3 reads CASRTGTGTNQPQHF. The CDR3 DNA reads as TGTGCCAGCAGAACCGGGACAGGGACTAATCAGCCCCAGCATTTT.

This clonotype showed up many times. J is TRBJ1-2 and V is TRBV20-1; unclear D gene. This CDR3 has 12 residues. Germline CDR1 reads DFQATT; CDR2 reads SNEGSKA (reference sequence). Trimming left V 7 bases short and J 7 bases short, with 16 bases between. Here the CDR3 DNA reads TGCAGTGGTACAGTGGGGTCGGTTGGCTACACCTTC. This sequence encodes CSGTVGSVGYTF.

The rearrangement uses TRBV24-1 and TRBJ1-2; 9 bases line up with TRBD1. Per germline, CDR1 KGHDR and CDR2 SFDVKD. This CDR3 is 16 amino acids long. With 4 bases clipped from V and 3 bases from J, the junction kept 8 bases outside the gene matches. The CDR3 sequence is CATSDSRQGEYYGYTF. The CDR3 region has the DNA TGTGCCACCAGTGACTCTAGACAGGGGGAATACTATGGCTACACCTTC.

This clonotype was found many times. This chain connects TRBV13 to TRBJ1-1; a weak D match, TRBD1 (5 bases). V gave up 4 bases and J gave up 8 bases, with 11 bases separating them. CDR1 and CDR2 (germline): PRHDT, FYEKMQ (reference sequence). The CDR3 contains 12 residues. DNA for the CDR3: TGTGCCAGCAGCTCCAGGGATTCCGAAGCTTTCTTT. Translation: CASSSRDSEAFF.

The table lists this clonotype with many counts. V usage is TRBV10-3 and J usage is TRBJ2-7; D assignment may be TRBD1 or TRBD2 (6 bases each). Germline CDR1 and CDR2: ENHRY and SYGVKD. The length of the CDR3 is 14 residues. Between the trimmed V and J ends, which lost 6 bases and 6 bases, there was a span of 18 bases. CDR3 bases: TGTGCCATCAGGATACACAGGGAGGCTAGCGAGCAGTACTTC. Amino acids: CAIRIHREASEQYF.

This clonotype was seen ten or more times. This chain's CDR3 is CASSSRGSNQPQHF. The CDR3 DNA reads TGTGCCAGTAGTTCCCGGGGAAGCAATCAGCCCCAGCATTTT. The rearrangement uses TRBV19 and TRBJ1-5; D is ambiguous. The V end was cut by 5 bases, the J end by 1 base, with 9 bases between. Germline V gene data show CDR1 as LNHDA and CDR2 as SQIVND (reference sequence). The CDR3 sequence is 14 residues long.

This clonotype has a count of ten or more. The rearrangement links TRBV5-1 to TRBJ1-1; TRBD1 matches 7 bases. CDR1 is SGHRS, CDR2 YFSETQ, per germline. Trimming removed 4 bases from V and 8 bases from J; junction bases left unmatched: 2. The length of the CDR3 is 11 residues. The CDR3 is CASSKTGEAFF. CDR3 DNA sequence: TGCGCCAGCAGCAAGACAGGGGAAGCTTTCTTT.

This clonotype appeared many times. The V and J genes are TRBV2 and TRBJ2-7, with D uncertain. The CDR3 runs to 12 residues. Trimming took off 8 bases at V and 6 bases at J, with 14 bases between the two ends. Germline V lookup: CDR1 SNHLY, CDR2 FYNNEI. The CDR3, as DNA: TGTGCCAGCCATATAGATAAGGGCGAGCAGTACTTC. Translated: CASHIDKGEQYF.

V usage is TRBV29-1 and J usage is TRBJ1-2; TRBD1 matches at 7 bases. There are 12 residues in the CDR3. The germline V gene encodes CDR1 SQVTM and CDR2 ANQGSEA. CDR3 nucleotides: TGCAGTGCACAGGGGCCGATCTATGGCTACACCTTC. It encodes CSAQGPIYGYTF.

This clonotype appeared once. CDR3 amino acids: CSVEGAPVAFF. Written as DNA, the CDR3 is TGCAGCGTAGAGGGGGCCCCTGTGGCTTTCTTT. The chain uses TRBV29-1 and TRBJ1-1, with TRBD1 identical over 7 bases. Germline CDR1 is SQVTM and CDR2 is ANQGSEA. Losses at the gene ends were 6 bases for V and 11 bases for J; bases not matched to a gene: 9. The CDR3 contains 11 residues. The entire variable domain, with the rest obtained from reference TRBV29-1 and TRBJ1-1, is as follows: SAVISQKPSRDICQRGTSLTIQCQVDSQVTMMFWYRQQPGQSLTLIATANQGSEATYESGFVIDKFPISRPNLTFSTLTVSNMSPEDSSIYLCSVEGAPVAFFGQGTRLTVV.

The chain employs TRBV20-1 and TRBJ1-1; D might be TRBD1 (5 bases). Trimming stripped 6 bases from V and 7 bases from J, with 12 bases between. Germline CDR1 reads DFQATT; CDR2 reads SNEGSKA (reference sequence). The CDR3 length is 11 residues. CDR3 sequence reads: CSASTVVEAFF. The CDR3 DNA is TGCAGTGCGTCGACAGTAGTTGAAGCTTTCTTT.

This clonotype was seen more than once but under ten times. The rearrangement joins TRBV27 to TRBJ2-5; no definite D call. Germline values: CDR1 MNHEY, CDR2 SMNVEV (reference sequence). Trimming left V 7 bases short and J 4 bases short, with 13 bases between. CDR3 length: 13 amino acids. This chain's CDR3 is CASTSQSSETQYF. The CDR3 bases are TGTGCCAGCACTTCCCAGTCTTCAGAGACCCAGTACTTC.

This clonotype was found many times. At one end the junction does not follow the germline gene, possibly because of a read error. This rearrangement joins TRBV7-7 to TRBJ2-7; 7 positions match TRBD1. CDR1 is SSHAT and CDR2 is FNYEAQ in the germline V gene (reference sequence). This CDR3 is built from 14 residues. The CDR3 loop reads CASSLQQGNYEQYF. The CDR3 DNA follows: TGTGCTAGCAGCTTACAACAGGGGAACTACGAGCAGTACTTC.

CDR3 nucleotide sequence: TGTGCCAGCAGCTTAGTGGCGGGAAACTATGGCTACACCGGGGAGCTGTTTTTT. Translated: CASSLVAGNYGYTGELFF. V gene TRBV7-2 combines with J gene TRBJ2-2, with a tentative D call TRBD2 (6 bases). The germline V and J ends were trimmed by 1 base and 3 bases, with 18 bases remaining between them. This CDR3 contains 18 residues. The germline gives CDR1 SGHTA, CDR2 FQGNSA.

The chain carries TRBV11-1 and TRBJ2-7; maybe TRBD2 (6 bases). This CDR3 spans 12 amino acids. The germline V gene has CDR1 SGHAT and CDR2 FQDESV (reference sequence). Here the CDR3 DNA reads TGTGCTAGCCCGGGGACTCCCTACGAGCAGTACTTC. Its protein product is CASPGTPYEQYF. Together with reference TRBV11-1 and TRBJ2-7, the CDR3 gives the full variable domain: EAEVAQSPRYKITEKSQAVAFWCDPISGHATLYWYRQILGQGPELLVQFQDESVVDDSQLPKDRFSAERLKGVDSTLKIQPAELGDSAMYLCASPGTPYEQYFGPGTRLTVT.

This clonotype was seen more than once but under ten times. This chain links TRBV7-9 with TRBJ2-7; D assignment may be TRBD1 or TRBD2 (5 bases each). Trimming shortened V by 3 bases and J by 7 bases, and 19 bases separated the two germline ends. The V gene's germline CDR1 is SEHNR and CDR2 FQNEAQ (reference sequence). There are 15 residues in the CDR3. The CDR3 here is CASSFAVGTPTEQYF. The CDR3 DNA follows: TGTGCCAGCAGCTTCGCCGTGGGGACCCCCACGGAGCAGTACTTC.

This clonotype was found a few times. The J gene is TRBJ2-6, the V gene TRBV4-2; perhaps TRBD1 as D (6 bases). Germline V CDR1 and CDR2: LGHNA, YNFKEQ. This CDR3 region has 15 residues. The V and J ends lost 8 bases and 2 bases respectively, with 13 bases between them. Here the CDR3 DNA reads TGTGCCAGCGTCCAGGGGACCCCTGGGGCCAACGTCCTGACTTTC. Encoded protein: CASVQGTPGANVLTF.

The chain carries TRBV5-6 and TRBJ2-5; weak D call: TRBD1 (5 bases). This CDR3 has 14 amino acids. The germline V and J ends were trimmed by 4 bases and 5 bases, with 15 bases remaining between them. The germline gives CDR1 SGHDT, CDR2 YYEEEE. This chain's CDR3 is CASSGSRAVETQYF. The CDR3 nucleotides are TGTGCCAGCAGCGGAAGCAGGGCGGTGGAGACCCAGTACTTC.